Sequencing of this T cell receptor beta chain was carried out in a study of cytotoxic CD8 clonotypes in ibrutinib-treated CLL. Study-level information: Partial responses totalled approximately 24 and complete responses 2; after median roughly 64 months, 14 remained remitted and about 12 progressed.

Study-wide findings and caveats: Baseline clonality was higher than in age-matched healthy donors and moved in step with circulating CD8+ T-cell counts. Whereas clonality rose at ibrutinib response, it declined toward baseline at progression. Sustained-remission patients were sampled at one set of times and progressing patients at different ones.

The V and J ends lost 1 base and 2 bases, in that order; junction bases with no gene match: 6. The CDR3 loop spans 17 amino acids. Germline V lookup: CDR1 MGHRA, CDR2 YSYEKL. Remarks on this clone: The target antigen is unknown.

Clones were read by immunoSEQ multiplex PCR, and TCRdb kept only the in-frame ones, dropping some. The sample shows 40,000 or so clones, approximately 74% of them seen only once. Source: PBMCs, taken after 12 months of ibrutinib treatment. The sequence derives from a human donor with chronic lymphocytic leukemia. The chain couples TRBV4-1 to TRBJ2-1; 9 bases line up with TRBD2. The CDR3 loop is CASSQVTSGPAYNEQFF. The CDR3 bases are TGCGCCAGCAGCCAAGTGACTAGCGGTCCCGCCTACAATGAGCAGTTCTTC.